A selection of T cell receptor beta chains follows, all from one sample in a study of T cell responses to AZD1222 COVID-19 vaccine. Generated by immunoSEQ multiplex PCR, the TCRdb table keeps only in-frame clones and is missing some. This table holds around 200,000 clones, roughly 94% found once. The material was peripheral blood, obtained 28 days after the second AZD1222 dose. The receptors shown here come from an adult who received the AZD1222 COVID-19 vaccine. Each CDR3 is given with its conserved first and last residue. A D gene is named only where the DNA matches it firmly. Only some rows state a clone size, as once, few, many or a class for expanded clones.

>TRBJ2-2|.|TRBV7-9|.
TGTGCCAGCAGCTTTTCGTTGTTCCCCGGGGAGCTGTTTTTT
CASSFSLFPGELFF
>TRBJ1-1|.|TRBV7-2|.
TGTGCCAGCAGCTTTCGTACTCGTTCCACCCCTTGGGCTTTCTTT
CASSFRTRSTPWAFF
>TRBJ1-2|.|TRBV4-1|.
TGCGCCAGCAGCCAAGATGAGGCGTCGGGCTATGGCTACACCTTC
CASSQDEASGYGYTF
>TRBJ2-1|.|TRBV6-4|.
TGTGCCAGCAGTGACGGAACAGGGAATGAGCAGTTCTTC
CASSDGTGNEQFF
>TRBJ1-2|.|TRBV6-5|.
TGTGCCAGCAACCACGAGGAGAACTATGGCTACACCTTC
CASNHEENYGYTF
>TRBJ2-1|.|TRBV27|.
TGTGCCAGCAGTTCGGGGCTAGTATACAATGAGCAGTTCTTC
CASSSGLVYNEQFF
>TRBJ2-1|.|TRBV21-1|.
TGTGCCAGCTGGGGACAGGGGATGGGCAATGAGCAGTTCTTC
CASWGQGMGNEQFF
>TRBJ2-6|few|TRBV7-9|.
TGTGCCAGCAGCACCAGTGAATCTGGGGCCAACGTCCTGACTTTC
CASSTSESGANVLTF
>TRBJ2-3|.|TRBV7-9|.
TGTGCCAGCAGCTTAGAGCATCCCACAGATACGCAGTATTTT
CASSLEHPTDTQYF
>TRBJ1-4|.|TRBV28|.
TGTGCCACCGGACTAAAAGTATCAACTAATGAAAAACTGTTTTTT
CATGLKVSTNEKLFF
>TRBJ1-6|.|TRBV6-1|.
TGTGCCAGCAGTGATTACAGGGATTCACCCCTCCACTTT
CASSDYRDSPLHF
>TRBJ2-3|once|TRBV19|.
TGTGCCAGTAGTATTCAGGCTAGCCGCACAGATACGCAGTATTTT
CASSIQASRTDTQYF
>TRBJ1-1|.|TRBV5-1|.
TGCGCCAGCAGCTTAGTTACAGGAGGGTGGTCCACTGAAGCTTTCTTT
CASSLVTGGWSTEAFF
>TRBJ2-7|once|TRBV27|TRBD2
TGTGCCAGCAGTTTATCCGGGGGGGACTACGAGCAGTACTTC
CASSLSGGDYEQYF
>TRBJ1-2|.|TRBV3-1/TRBV3-2|.
TGTGCCAGCAGCCCATACTATGGCTACACCTTC
CASSPYYGYTF
>TRBJ2-1|few|TRBV9|TRBD2
TGTGCCAGCAGCGTAGGGACTAGTGAAAATGAGCAGTTCTTC
CASSVGTSENEQFF
>TRBJ1-1|.|TRBV7-9|TRBD1
TGTGCCAGCAGCGACCGGGACAGGGACACTGAAGCTTTCTTT
CASSDRDRDTEAFF
>TRBJ2-3|.|TRBV24-1|.
TGTGCCACCAGTGACCCTGGAAGGGGGTTAACAGATACGCAGTATTTT
CATSDPGRGLTDTQYF
>TRBJ1-2|.|TRBV2|.
TGTGCCAGCAGTGAGGGCAGAACCGACTACACCTTC
CASSEGRTDYTF
>TRBJ1-1|few|TRBV6-1|.
TGTGCCAGCAGTTGGGGGAACACTGAAGCTTTCTTT
CASSWGNTEAFF
>TRBJ2-7|.|TRBV28|TRBD2
TGTGCCAGCAGTTCCCCTAGCGGGAGGGCAATCTACGAGCAGTACTTC
CASSSPSGRAIYEQYF
>TRBJ1-5|.|TRBV28|.
TGTGCCAGCAGTTCCGCAATGTACCGGGACCTAAAATTCCAGCCCCAGCATTTT
CASSSAMYRDLKFQPQHF
>TRBJ1-1|.|TRBV10-1|.
TGCGCCAGCAGTGAGGGGACGGACGCTCGGGCTTTCTTT
CASSEGTDARAFF
>TRBJ2-1|.|TRBV10-3|.
TGTGCCATCTCCAGGCTAGCCGACGACAATGAGCAGTTCTTC
CAISRLADDNEQFF
>TRBJ1-2|once|TRBV7-2|TRBD1
TGTGCCAGCAGCTCCTCAGGGGGTTACTATGGCTACACCTTC
CASSSSGGYYGYTF
>TRBJ1-4|.|TRBV5-6|.
TGTGCCAGCAGCTTGGTCGCAACTAATGAAAAACTGTTTTTT
CASSLVATNEKLFF
>TRBJ1-1|.|TRBV19|.
TGTGCCAGTAGTACCGGACGGACAGCCAACACTGAAGCTTTCTTT
CASSTGRTANTEAFF
>TRBJ1-5|.|TRBV2|.
TGTGCCAGCAGTGAAGCGCTTGGGGGAAACCGTGACAATCAGCCCCAGCATTTT
CASSEALGGNRDNQPQHF
>TRBJ1-6|.|TRBV28|.
TGTGCCAGCAGTTTACGGTTAACACCCCTCCACTTT
CASSLRLTPLHF
>TRBJ1-3|.|TRBV7-9|.
TGTGCCAGCACCCAGTCTGAAAAGGCTGGAAACACCATATATTTT
CASTQSEKAGNTIYF
>TRBJ2-7|.|TRBV5-1|.
TGCGCCAGCAGCTTGGACCTCTACGAGCAGTACTTC
CASSLDLYEQYF